This T cell receptor beta chain was identified during a study of blood T cell repertoires in COVID-19. Study in general: The United States, Italy and Spain supplied acute and convalescent COVID-19 samples.

Study processing details: Researchers report that nucleated cell counts were estimated from reference gene primer amplification. Sequencing was performed with immunoSEQ multiplex PCR; in TCRdb, only in-frame clones are kept and a portion is missing. That table gives V, J and clone size, and the DNA gave D and trimming. The data show roughly 140,000 clones, under 85% seen once. Germline values: CDR1 SGHDT, CDR2 YYEEEE. The V and J ends lost 3 bases and 10 bases, in that order; junction bases with no gene match: 10. CDR3 length equals 15 residues. Material for sequencing was peripheral blood. This chain joins TRBV5-6 and TRBJ1-6; 7 bases match TRBD1. The TCR comes from a woman over 75 in a cohort sampled during active or convalescent COVID-19. DNA of the CDR3: TGTGCCAGCAGCTGGGGCGACAGGGAAGTGTCACCCCTCCACTTT. This codes for CASSWGDREVSPLHF.